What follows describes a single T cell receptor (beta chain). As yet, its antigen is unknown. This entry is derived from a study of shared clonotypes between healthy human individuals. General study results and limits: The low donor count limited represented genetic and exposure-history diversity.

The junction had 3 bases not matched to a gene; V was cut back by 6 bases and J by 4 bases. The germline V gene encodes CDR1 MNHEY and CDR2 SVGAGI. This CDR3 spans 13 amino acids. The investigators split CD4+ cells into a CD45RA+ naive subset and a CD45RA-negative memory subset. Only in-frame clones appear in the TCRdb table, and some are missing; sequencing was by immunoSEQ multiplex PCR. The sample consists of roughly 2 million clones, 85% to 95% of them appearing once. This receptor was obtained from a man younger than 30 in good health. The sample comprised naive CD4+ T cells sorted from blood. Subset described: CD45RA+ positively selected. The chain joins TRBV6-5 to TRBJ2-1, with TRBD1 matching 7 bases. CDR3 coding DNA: TGTGCCAGCAGCCGGGGACAGTACAATGAGCAGTTCTTC. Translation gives CASSRGQYNEQFF.